These T cell receptor beta chains were read from a single sample in a study of blood T cell repertoires in COVID-19. The repertoire was sequenced with immunoSEQ multiplex PCR; TCRdb's copy has only in-frame clones and lacks some. Counted here are 50,000 to 75,000 clones, around 91% occurring once; the ten biggest clones make up roughly 8.6%. Sample: peripheral blood. The receptors were sampled from a human donor in a cohort sampled during active COVID-19. The CDR3 runs from the conserved cysteine through the conserved F or W. D genes are given only for firm matches. Clone sizes are given selectively: once, few, many, or a class where the clone is expanded.

clone_size d_call j_call v_call cdr3_nt cdr3_aa
once TRBD2 TRBJ2-7 TRBV11-2 TGTGCCAGCAGCACTGGGTCGGGGGGGAGCTACGAGCAGTACTTC CASSTGSGGSYEQYF
few - TRBJ1-4 TRBV7-9 TGTGCCAGCAGCCCAGGGATAAGTCAGGAAAAACTGTTTTTT CASSPGISQEKLFF
once - TRBJ2-1 TRBV27 TGTGCCAGCAGTCGCCGCACAAATGAGCAGTTCTTC CASSRRTNEQFF
- TRBD2 TRBJ2-1 TRBV5-1 TGCGCCAGCAGCTTGACTCCTAGCGGGGGAAGCTCCTACAATGAGCAGTTCTTC CASSLTPSGGSSYNEQFF
- - TRBJ1-1 TRBV5-8 TGTGCCAGCAGCTTGGTGGGCAGGGTGGGGAACACTGAAGCTTTCTTT CASSLVGRVGNTEAFF
once - TRBJ1-1 TRBV6-2/TRBV6-3 TGTGCCAGCAGTTACTCGGGGGCGCGTGTGGGCACTGAAGCTTTCTTT CASSYSGARVGTEAFF
- TRBD1 TRBJ1-1 TRBV6-4 TGTGCCAGCAGGATAGACAGGGGGAACACTGAAGCTTTCTTT CASRIDRGNTEAFF
- TRBD1 TRBJ2-2 TRBV5-5 TGTGCCAGCAGGGATTTGACAGGGGCTAGACTATCCGGGGAGCTGTTTTTT CASRDLTGARLSGELFF
- - TRBJ1-1 TRBV6-5 TGTGCCAGCACGCTCACTCGAGGGACTGAAGCTTTCTTT CASTLTRGTEAFF
- TRBD1 TRBJ2-7 TRBV19 TGTGCCAGTAGTAAGGTGGGGGACAGAACCTACGAGCAGTACTTC CASSKVGDRTYEQYF
once TRBD1 TRBJ2-1 TRBV27 TGTGCCAGCAGTTTACGAATTCTAACGGTCGGGACAGGCTCCTACAATGAGCAGTTCTTC CASSLRILTVGTGSYNEQFF
- TRBD2 TRBJ2-1 TRBV27 TGTGCCAGCAGTTTATCGGTAGCGGGGTACAATGAGCAGTTCTTC CASSLSVAGYNEQFF
- TRBD1 TRBJ2-7 TRBV29-1 TGCAGCGCTTCGCCCCAGGGGGATTTGCTCGAGCAGTACTTC CSASPQGDLLEQYF
once - TRBJ1-6 TRBV7-3 TGTGCCAGCAGCCCCACCCCTTGGGCGGGGGATAATTCACCCCTCCACTTT CASSPTPWAGDNSPLHF
- TRBD2 TRBJ2-1 TRBV3-1/TRBV3-2 TGTGCCAGCAGCCATACTAGCGGGAGCGGGTATGAGCAGTTCTTC CASSHTSGSGYEQFF